Below, one T cell receptor (beta chain) is given with its context. The sample belongs to a study of Graves' ophthalmopathy and Graves' hyperthyroidism. Investigators amplified TCR beta CDR3 regions from RNA transcripts. RT-PCR with HTBI primers came first, then second-round multiplex PCR. TCRdb reanalysed the multiplex PCR reads using MiXCR and keeps one entry per CDR3 protein. The sample has about 230,000 distinct CDR3 sequences, 40% to 50% seen once. The V gene's germline CDR1 is SQVTM and CDR2 ANQGSEA. V was trimmed by 7 bases and J by 1 base, leaving 10 bases between them. The CDR3 runs to 12 residues.

The sequenced material came from peripheral blood. This sequence joins TRBV29-1 and TRBJ1-1; D remains ambiguous. The receptor's source is an adult man with Graves' ophthalmopathy. The CDR3 here is CSGERQNTEAFF. The CDR3 DNA sequence: TGCAGCGGGGAAAGGCAGAACACTGAAGCTTTCTTT.